The next 9 T cell receptor beta chains were all read from a single sample in a study of early T cells in non-severe SARS-CoV-2 infection. TCRdb fed the 5' RACE reads into MiXCR, producing one record per CDR3 protein. This table holds tens of thousands of distinct CDR3 sequences, 11% found once. Material for sequencing was whole blood. The receptors derive from an adult who was a healthcare worker with PCR-confirmed SARS-CoV-2 infection or an uninfected control (not recorded which).

This clonotype was recorded at least ten times. The gene calls are TRBV15 and TRBJ2-7, with TRBD1 matching over 7 bases. This CDR3 region has 16 residues. Germline V gene data show CDR1 as LNHNV and CDR2 as YYDKDF (reference sequence). The ends lost 2 bases at V and 3 bases at J; junction bases unmatched: 10. Here the CDR3 DNA reads TGTGCCACCAGCAGAAGGGGGACAGCCTCACTCTACGAGCAGTACTTC. It encodes CATSRRGTASLYEQYF.

In this sample, this clonotype turned up a few times. Written as DNA, the CDR3 is TGCAGTGTGACTAGCGGGCAATCACGGTCCCTCTACGAGCAGTACTTC. Protein product: CSVTSGQSRSLYEQYF. The J gene is TRBJ2-7, the V gene TRBV29-1; 10 nucleotides match TRBD2. Germline loops: CDR1 SQVTM, CDR2 ANQGSEA. CDR3 length: 16 residues.

Many counts were recorded for this clonotype. The CDR3 is CASRLSGSTDTQYF. In nucleotides, the CDR3 is TGTGCCAGCAGACTTAGCGGGAGCACAGATACGCAGTATTTT. The chain has TRBV2 and TRBJ2-3; 7 nucleotides match TRBD2. The germline V gene encodes CDR1 SNHLY and CDR2 FYNNEI. Trimming at V came to 6 bases and at J to 0 bases, leaving 3 bases not matched to a gene. This CDR3 is built from 14 residues.

This clonotype has a handful of counts. The CDR3 DNA follows: TGTGCCAGCAGTGAGGACAGGGTGAGGACTGAAGCTTTCTTT. This gives the protein CASSEDRVRTEAFF. The V and J genes are TRBV25-1 and TRBJ1-1, with 8 bases lining up with TRBD1. Trimming removed 3 bases from V and 5 bases from J; junction bases left unmatched: 5. The CDR3 is made up of 14 amino acids. CDR1 and CDR2 (germline): MGHDK, SYGVNS.

This clonotype was found many times. This chain links TRBV29-1 with TRBJ2-3; D uncertain. This CDR3 comprises 15 residues. The V gene lost 3 bases and the J gene lost 3 bases, with 16 bases spanning the gap. Looked up from germline, CDR1 is SQVTM and CDR2 is ANQGSEA. This chain's CDR3 is CSVDPEPGRTDTQYF. CDR3 nucleotide sequence: TGCAGCGTTGACCCGGAGCCCGGCCGTACAGATACGCAGTATTTT.

This clonotype is deemed medium-sized. The chain links TRBV7-2 to TRBJ2-3; the D is unclear. With 5 bases removed from V and 6 bases from J, the gap between germline ends came to 9 bases. Germline lookup yields CDR1 SGHTA and CDR2 FQGNSA. The CDR3 consists of 12 residues. CDR3 residues: CASSPRSDTQYF. CDR3 coding DNA: TGTGCCAGCAGCCCGAGGTCCGATACGCAGTATTTT.

This clonotype was counted ten times or more. V and J are TRBV6-4 and TRBJ2-6; D is undetermined. This CDR3 comprises 14 residues. The germline CDR1 and CDR2 sequences are MRHNA and SNTAGT. With 3 bases removed from V and 0 bases from J, the gap between germline ends came to 3 bases. The CDR3: CASSEASGANVLTF. CDR3 coding DNA: TGTGCCAGCAGTGAAGCCTCTGGGGCCAACGTCCTGACTTTC.

Of note for this clonotype: This clone may be a read error of a much larger clone one base away. This chain connects TRBV28 to TRBJ2-7, with D hard to call. The germline V and J ends were trimmed by 5 bases and 5 bases, with 16 bases remaining between them. Germline CDR1 is MDHEN and CDR2 is SYDVKM. The CDR3 has 14 residues. The DNA of the CDR3 is TGTGCCAGCAGTAGCCCGGCACCACCACACGAGCAGTACTTC. Translating it yields CASSSPAPPHEQYF.

CDR3 region: CASSIDVGGEQFF. The CDR3 DNA reads TGTGCCAGTAGTATAGACGTAGGTGGTGAGCAGTTCTTC. The chain carries TRBV19 and TRBJ2-1; D unclear. This CDR3 region has 13 residues. V was trimmed by 0 bases and J by 9 bases, leaving 9 bases between them. CDR1 LNHDA and CDR2 SQIVND come from the germline V gene (reference sequence).